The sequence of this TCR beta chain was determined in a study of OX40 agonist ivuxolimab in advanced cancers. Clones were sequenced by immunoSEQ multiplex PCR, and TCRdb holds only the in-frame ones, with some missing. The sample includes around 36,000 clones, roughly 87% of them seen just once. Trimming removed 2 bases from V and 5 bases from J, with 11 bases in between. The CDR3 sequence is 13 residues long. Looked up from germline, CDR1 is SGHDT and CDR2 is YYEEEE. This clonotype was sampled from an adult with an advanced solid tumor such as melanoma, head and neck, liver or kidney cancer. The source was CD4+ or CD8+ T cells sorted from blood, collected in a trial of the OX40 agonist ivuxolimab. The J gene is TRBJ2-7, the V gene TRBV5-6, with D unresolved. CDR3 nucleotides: TGTGCCAGCAGCTTCCCCTCCCAGGACGAGCAGTACTTC. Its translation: CASSFPSQDEQYF.